This T cell receptor (beta chain) was obtained from a study of identical twins. Everyone who gave samples was a healthy Caucasian. Study conclusions and caveats: Beta out-of-frame sequences showed weaker excess sharing between twins.

The authors used template switching to add a universal primer site and gave cDNA unique molecular identifiers. TCRdb analysed the 5' RACE reads with MiXCR anew, one entry per CDR3 protein. The sample holds some 1,700,000 distinct CDR3 sequences, about 32% seen once. This clonotype was observed many times. Its target is not known. The CDR3 totals 14 residues. CDR1 is SGHDN and CDR2 is FVKESK in the germline V gene. With 1 base clipped from V and 3 bases from J, the junction kept 3 bases outside the gene matches. This receptor was identified in a newborn girl in good health. This chain connects TRBV14 to TRBJ2-7; 7 nucleotides match TRBD2. Sequenced input: cord blood. CDR3 in DNA: TGTGCCAGCAGCCAAGGGCGGGAGTTCTACGAGCAGTACTTC. This sequence encodes CASSQGREFYEQYF.